Following are 14 T cell receptor beta chains from one sample sequenced in a study of T cell repertoires in aging, cancer and after chemotherapy. Peripheral blood genomic DNA, not sorted cells or RNA, was the template. TRB rearrangements spanning V, D and J were amplified using mixed TRB-A/B primers. TCRdb fed the multiplex PCR reads into MiXCR, producing one record per CDR3 protein. The sample records 600 to 800 distinct CDR3 sequences, 25% to 35% being singletons. Sequencing used blood. The receptors derive from a human donor with a solid tumor.

The chain carries TRBV20-1 and TRBJ2-6; TRBD1 agrees at 10 bases. V was clipped by 7 bases and J by 4 bases; unmatched bases: 7. Germline CDR1 and CDR2: DFQATT and SNEGSKA (reference sequence). CDR3 length: 15 residues. The CDR3: CSGGQGSQGANVLTF. In DNA form, the CDR3 reads TGCAGTGGGGGACAGGGGTCACAAGGGGCCAACGTCCTGACTTTC.

This clonotype was counted only a few times. The V call is TRBV24-1, the J call TRBJ2-2; tentatively, D is TRBD2 (6 bases). Germline CDR1 and CDR2: KGHDR and SFDVKD. V lost 4 bases and J 0 bases, leaving 29 bases between the germline ends. The CDR3 is 22 residues long. The CDR3 DNA sequence: TGTGCCACCAGTGACGACAACCTAGCCGGGGGTATAGGCGCTACGAACACCGGGGAGCTGTTTTTT. It codes for CATSDDNLAGGIGATNTGELFF.

This clonotype showed up just a few times. This chain links TRBV5-1 with TRBJ1-5; possible D gene TRBD1, 5 bases. CDR1 is SGHRS, CDR2 YFSETQ, per germline. The CDR3 is made up of 15 amino acids. The V end lost 4 bases, the J end lost 2 bases, and 13 bases lay between the germline ends. This CDR3 reads CASSGGLGGNQPQHF. The DNA for the CDR3 is TGCGCCAGCAGCGGGGGATTGGGGGGCAATCAGCCCCAGCATTTT.

In regard to this clonotype: A read error may be the cause here, since a much bigger clone is one base away. The V and J genes are TRBV7-9 and TRBJ2-1; 10 bases are shared with TRBD1. This CDR3 is built from 19 residues. CDR1 and CDR2 from the germline V gene are SEHNR and FQNEAQ (reference sequence). The CDR3 sequence: CANSCDRGLVPSAHNEQFF. The CDR3 DNA follows: TGTGCCAACAGCTGTGACAGGGGGCTTGTACCTAGCGCGCACAATGAGCAGTTCTTC.

The chain links TRBV25-1 to TRBJ1-2; D gene unclear. The CDR3 consists of 13 residues. With 3 bases removed from V and 10 bases from J, the gap between germline ends came to 15 bases. Germline CDR1 and CDR2: MGHDK and SYGVNS. Here the CDR3 DNA reads TGTGCCAGCAGTGAGCAGGCAGGATGGGTCTACACCTTC. Translated, it gives CASSEQAGWVYTF.

Within the sample, this clonotype is large (0.1 to 1%). The chain combines TRBV7-9 with TRBJ1-1; TRBD1 aligns across 7 bases. Trimming removed 5 bases from V and 5 bases from J; junction bases left unmatched: 5. The V gene's germline CDR1 is SEHNR and CDR2 FQNEAQ (reference sequence). CDR3 size: 13 residues. The chain's CDR3 is CASSPTGRTEAFF. In DNA, the CDR3 is TGTGCCAGCAGCCCGACAGGGAGGACTGAAGCTTTCTTT.

This clonotype came up once. The chain combines TRBV27 with TRBJ2-5, with a possible D match to TRBD2 (6 bases). Per germline, CDR1 MNHEY and CDR2 SMNVEV (reference sequence). Trimming took 2 bases from V and 5 from J, leaving 18 bases between them. There are 16 residues in the CDR3. The CDR3 is CASSLRPPLLAETQYF. As DNA, the CDR3 is TGTGCCAGCAGTTTAAGGCCCCCCTTGCTAGCGGAGACCCAGTACTTC.

The rearrangement links TRBV7-3 to TRBJ1-1; D possibly corresponds to TRBD1 (5 bases). CDR3 length: 14 amino acids. Trimming pared 1 base from V and 3 bases from J, leaving 9 bases between. The V gene's germline CDR1 is SGHTA and CDR2 FQGTGA. The CDR3, as DNA: TGTGCCAGCAGCTTAAACGCGGGGGACACTGAAGCTTTCTTT. This translates into CASSLNAGDTEAFF.

This clonotype is labeled as large. The chain links TRBV19 to TRBJ1-4; D not certain. Deletions cut 3 bases from V and 7 bases from J, with 15 bases between. The CDR3 extends over 15 amino acids. CDR1 is LNHDA and CDR2 is SQIVND in the germline V gene (reference sequence). CDR3 loop: CASSIAGFSLEKLFF. As DNA, the CDR3 is TGTGCCAGTAGTATCGCCGGATTTAGCCTTGAAAAACTGTTTTTT. Looking up the rest from reference TRBV19 and TRBJ1-4 gives the full variable domain: DGGITQSPKYLFRKEGQNVTLSCEQNLNHDAMYWYRQDPGQGLRLIYYSQIVNDFQKGDIAEGYSVSREKKESFPLTVTSAQKNPTAFYLCASSIAGFSLEKLFFGSGTQLSVL.

V is TRBV7-2 and J is TRBJ2-3; weak D call: TRBD2 (5 bases). CDR1 and CDR2 (germline): SGHTA, FQGNSA. CDR3 size: 14 residues. V was pared by 3 bases and J by 4 bases, with 11 bases between. The CDR3 protein is CASSFSEDADTQYF. The CDR3 bases are TGTGCCAGCAGCTTTTCGGAGGATGCAGATACGCAGTATTTT.

The chain has TRBV6-2 or TRBV6-3 and TRBJ2-1; 10 nucleotides agree with TRBD1. Per germline, CDR1 MNHEY and CDR2 SVGEGT. V shed 0 bases, J shed 4 bases, and the junction held 6 bases outside the gene matches. The CDR3 loop spans 17 amino acids. The DNA for the CDR3 is TGTGCCAGCAGTTACTCGACGGGACAGGGGAAGTACAATGAGCAGTTCTTC. Translating it yields CASSYSTGQGKYNEQFF.

This clonotype was seen only a few times. V and J are TRBV20-1 and TRBJ2-2, with TRBD1 as a possible D gene (6 bases). Trimming left V 5 bases short and J 2 bases short, with 15 bases between. CDR1 and CDR2 (germline): DFQATT, SNEGSKA (reference sequence). This CDR3 is 15 amino acids long. Written as DNA, the CDR3 is TGCAGTGCTGTCAACGCAGGGGAAAACACCGGGGAGCTGTTTTTT. It translates to CSAVNAGENTGELFF.

The V gene is TRBV7-4, the J gene TRBJ1-4; no reliable D call. Germline V gene lookup returns CDR1 SGHVT and CDR2 SQSDAQ. V lost 7 bases to trimming and J lost 14 bases, with 8 bases between them. This CDR3 is 9 amino acids long. For the CDR3, the DNA is TGTGCCAGCACTCCGCGGCTGTTTTTT. This translates into CASTPRLFF. Based on the CDR3 plus reference TRBV7-4 and TRBJ1-4, the full variable domain is GAGVSQSPRYKVAKRGRDVALRCDSISGHVTLYWYRQTLGQGSEVLTYSQSDAQRDKSGRPSGRFSAERPERSVSTLKIQRTEQGDSAVYLCASTPRLFFGSGTQLSVL.

This chain joins TRBV5-1 and TRBJ2-1; no definite D call. With 0 bases removed from V and 4 bases from J, the gap between germline ends came to 5 bases. CDR3 length: 13 amino acids. Germline V gene data show CDR1 as SGHRS and CDR2 as YFSETQ. The CDR3 DNA reads as TGCGCCAGCAGCTTGGGCCTATACAATGAGCAGTTCTTC. It codes for CASSLGLYNEQFF.